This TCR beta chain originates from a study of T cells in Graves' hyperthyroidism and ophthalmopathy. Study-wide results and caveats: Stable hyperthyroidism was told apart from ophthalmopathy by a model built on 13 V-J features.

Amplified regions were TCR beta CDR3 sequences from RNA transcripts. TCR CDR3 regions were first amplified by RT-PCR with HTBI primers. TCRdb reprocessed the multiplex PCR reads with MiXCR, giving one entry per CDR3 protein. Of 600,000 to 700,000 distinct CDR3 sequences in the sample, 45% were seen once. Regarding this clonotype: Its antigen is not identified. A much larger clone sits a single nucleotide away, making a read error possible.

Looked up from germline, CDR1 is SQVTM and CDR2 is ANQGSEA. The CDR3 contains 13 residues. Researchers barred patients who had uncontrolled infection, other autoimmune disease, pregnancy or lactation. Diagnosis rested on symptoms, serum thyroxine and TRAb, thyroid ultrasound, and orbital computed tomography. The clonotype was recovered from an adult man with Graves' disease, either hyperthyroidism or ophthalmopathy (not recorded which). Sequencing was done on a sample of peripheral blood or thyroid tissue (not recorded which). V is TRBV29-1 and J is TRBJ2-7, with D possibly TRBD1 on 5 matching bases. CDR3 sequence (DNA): TGCAGCGTTGACGCGGACACGTCCTACGAGCGGTACTTC. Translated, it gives CSVDADTSYERYF.